Listed below are T cell receptor beta chains from one sample, sequenced in a study of CD8 T cells in ankylosing spondylitis. TCRdb reanalysed the 5' RACE reads using MiXCR and keeps one entry per CDR3 protein. The sample carries 500,000 or so distinct CDR3 sequences, approximately 5% recorded once. The specimen was blood, either unsorted or a sorted T cell fraction (not recorded which). The receptors shown here come from a male donor with ankylosing spondylitis. The CDR3 runs from the conserved cysteine through the conserved F or W. The order of the fields is J gene, V gene, D gene, clone size, CDR3 DNA, CDR3 protein. D genes are given only for firm matches. Clone size, where shown, is once, few, many, or a class for clones that have expanded.

>TRBJ1-1|TRBV27|TRBD1|many
TGTGCCAGCAGCAGGACAGGGCTATTGAACACTGAAGCTTTCTTT
CASSRTGLLNTEAFF
>TRBJ2-5|TRBV25-1|NA|many
TGTGCCAGCAGTGAATGGACCGGTTCACGAGAGACCCAGTACTTC
CASSEWTGSRETQYF
>TRBJ1-1|TRBV6-2/TRBV6-3|NA|many
TGTGCCAGCAGTCCCAGGAGCGCCGCAGCTTTCTTT
CASSPRSAAAFF
>TRBJ2-5|TRBV20-1|NA|many
TGCAGTGCCCAGGTTTTTCTTGCGGGGAGACAAGAGACCCAGTACTTC
CSAQVFLAGRQETQYF
>TRBJ2-3|TRBV7-2|NA|many
TGTGCCAGCAGCTTAGATCCCACGAGCCCCCGCACGCAGTATTTT
CASSLDPTSPRTQYF
>TRBJ2-7|TRBV7-2|TRBD2|NA
TGTGCCAGCAGCCACTTGGACCCGGGACTAGCGAGAGTGTACTTC
CASSHLDPGLARVYF
>TRBJ1-1|TRBV5-1|NA|NA
TGCGCCAGCAGTGCGGGCGGGGGGCGGCTGAACACTGAAGCTTTCTTT
CASSAGGGRLNTEAFF
>TRBJ2-7|TRBV6-5|NA|many
TGTGCCAGCAGTTGGGGCCTAGACTCCTACGAGCAGTACTTC
CASSWGLDSYEQYF
>TRBJ1-5|TRBV12-3/TRBV12-4|TRBD1|many
TGTGCCAGCAGCCGTGACAGGGCTTATCAGCCCCAGCATTTT
CASSRDRAYQPQHF
>TRBJ1-2|TRBV5-5|NA|many
TGTGCCAGCAGCTGGATCGTGGAGGGAGGAGGCTACACCTTC
CASSWIVEGGGYTF
>TRBJ1-1|TRBV5-1|TRBD1|many
TGCGCCAGCAGCTTGGGACCGACAGGGGGCTTGAACACTGAAGCTTTCTTT
CASSLGPTGGLNTEAFF
>TRBJ2-7|TRBV7-2|TRBD1|NA
TGTGCCAGCAGCTTAAACAGGGGGCGCTACGAGCAGTACTTC
CASSLNRGRYEQYF
>TRBJ1-1|TRBV5-1|NA|many
TGTGCCAGCAGTTTAGGCCCTGAAGCTTTCTTT
CASSLGPEAFF
>TRBJ2-1|TRBV29-1|NA|many
TGCAGCTTCTTCTTTCCTTACAATGAGCAGTTCTTC
CSFFFPYNEQFF
>TRBJ2-7|TRBV5-1|NA|NA
TGCGCCAGCAGCCCGGGACTGGGGGCGGGCTACGAGCAGTACTTC
CASSPGLGAGYEQYF
>TRBJ2-3|TRBV4-2|NA|many
TGTGCCAGCAGCCAAGGCCGGACGGGGGTCGTTGCGGATACGCAGTATTTT
CASSQGRTGVVADTQYF
>TRBJ2-7|TRBV20-1|NA|many
TGCAGTGCTAGAGATCTAGCCGGGAGAAGGACGAGCTACGAGCAGTACTTC
CSARDLAGRRTSYEQYF
>TRBJ2-7|TRBV6-2/TRBV6-3|NA|many
TGTGCCAGCATGTCGAGGGGCCTCTCCTACGAGCAGTACTTC
CASMSRGLSYEQYF
>TRBJ1-4|TRBV7-8|NA|many
TGTGCCAGCAGCGACGACACAGGGAACGTCGAAAAACTGTTTTTT
CASSDDTGNVEKLFF
>TRBJ2-3|TRBV29-1|TRBD2|many
TGCAGCGTTAGGACTAGACAAACAGATACGCAGTATTTT
CSVRTRQTDTQYF
>TRBJ2-6|TRBV15|NA|many
TGTGCCACCAGCATCAGCCCCCCAGAAACCACCTTCTCTGGGGCCAACGTCCTGACTTTC
CATSISPPETTFSGANVLTF
>TRBJ2-7|TRBV20-1|TRBD1|many
TGCAGTGCTCTATTCGGGACAGCAATCTACGAGCAGTACTTC
CSALFGTAIYEQYF
>TRBJ1-3|TRBV29-1|NA|many
TGCAGCGTTGGAACGGGGAGCTCTGGAAACACCATATATTTT
CSVGTGSSGNTIYF
>TRBJ2-1|TRBV12-3/TRBV12-4|NA|many
TGTGCCAGCAGTTTACGACCAAACAATGAGCAGTTCTTC
CASSLRPNNEQFF
>TRBJ1-2|TRBV29-1|TRBD1|many
TGCAGCGTTGAGGTGGACAGGGCTAACTATGGCTACACCTTC
CSVEVDRANYGYTF
>TRBJ1-2|TRBV7-9|TRBD1|many
TGCGCCAGCAGCTTGGGACAGGGACACTATGGCTACACCTTC
CASSLGQGHYGYTF
>TRBJ2-3|TRBV4-2|NA|many
TGTGCCAGCAGCCAAGATCGGGTCGCGGATACGCAGTATTTT
CASSQDRVADTQYF
>TRBJ2-1|TRBV5-1|NA|many
TGCGCCAGCAGCTCCGATAATGGGCGGAATGAGCAGTTCTTC
CASSSDNGRNEQFF
>TRBJ2-1|TRBV11-1|NA|NA
TGTGCCAGCAGCTTAGTTGGCAGGGGGGGCAATGAGCAGTTCTTC
CASSLVGRGGNEQFF
>TRBJ2-7|TRBV10-3|NA|many
TGTGCCATCAGTGGAAAAAGCGGGACAATAGGAGAGCAGTACTTC
CAISGKSGTIGEQYF
>TRBJ2-7|TRBV6-1|TRBD2|many
TGTGCCAGCAGACGGACTAGCGATTACGAGCAGTACTTC
CASRRTSDYEQYF
>TRBJ2-7|TRBV9|TRBD2|few
TGTGCCAGCAGCCATCCAGCGGGATCCGATGTCTCCTACGAGCAGTACTTC
CASSHPAGSDVSYEQYF
>TRBJ2-2|TRBV20-1|NA|many
TGCAGTGCTAAGATGCTCACCGGGGAGCTGTTTTTT
CSAKMLTGELFF
>TRBJ2-5|TRBV6-2/TRBV6-3|NA|many
TGTGCCAGCAGTTATTCCTCGTTGTGGACCCAGTACTTC
CASSYSSLWTQYF
>TRBJ1-1|TRBV20-1|NA|many
TGCAGTGCTATCGGGGGGGACACTGAAGCTTTCTTT
CSAIGGDTEAFF
>TRBJ1-1|TRBV10-3|NA|many
TGTGCCATCAGTGAACGGTCCGAGGTCACTGAAGCTTTCTTT
CAISERSEVTEAFF
>TRBJ1-2|TRBV29-1|TRBD1|many
TGCAGCGCTGCGGGACAGGGGTACGACTATGGCTACACCTTC
CSAAGQGYDYGYTF
>TRBJ2-7|TRBV19|NA|NA
TGTGCCAGTAGTCGACGGGACCGAGCCTACGAGCAGTACTTC
CASSRRDRAYEQYF
>TRBJ1-2|TRBV7-8|NA|many
TGTGCCAGCAGCTTAGTGCTACGGCCCTCGAGTTATGGCTACACCTTC
CASSLVLRPSSYGYTF
>TRBJ2-5|TRBV12-3/TRBV12-4|TRBD2|many
TGTGCCAGCAGTTTTAGAGGACTAGCGAAGGAGACCCAGTACTTC
CASSFRGLAKETQYF
>TRBJ1-1|TRBV12-3/TRBV12-4|TRBD1|many
TGTGCCAGCAGTTTGGGACCCGGCGGGACAGGGTCCAAAGCTTTCTTT
CASSLGPGGTGSKAFF
>TRBJ1-1|TRBV5-1|NA|many
TGCGCCAGCAGCTTGTCGGGAAGTTTGACTGAAGCTTTCTTT
CASSLSGSLTEAFF
>TRBJ2-7|TRBV28|NA|many
TGTGCCAGCAGTTTTGGTTTGGCGGGGGCTGGGTACGAGCAGTACTTC
CASSFGLAGAGYEQYF
>TRBJ2-7|TRBV20-1|TRBD2|NA
TGCAGTGCGTCTACTAGCGGGAGGGCCCCCGAGCAGTACTTC
CSASTSGRAPEQYF
>TRBJ1-5|TRBV20-1|NA|many
TGCAGTGCTAGATCGGGAGTAGTAAGCAATCAGCCCCAGCATTTT
CSARSGVVSNQPQHF
>TRBJ2-7|TRBV27|TRBD1|many
TGTGCCAGCACCCAGCCGGGACAGGATGGATCCTACGAGCAGTACTTC
CASTQPGQDGSYEQYF
>TRBJ2-3|TRBV7-8|NA|many
TGTGCCAGCAGCTTGCTAGTGCCTCCCCCAGATACGCAGTATTTT
CASSLLVPPPDTQYF
>TRBJ2-3|TRBV29-1|TRBD2|many
TGCAGCGTTGAAACCAGCGGGAGGCTAAAACGTACGCAGTATTTT
CSVETSGRLKRTQYF
>TRBJ1-2|TRBV7-2|NA|NA
TGTGCCAGCAGCGCAGACAGTAGGCACTATGGCTACACCTTC
CASSADSRHYGYTF
>TRBJ2-3|TRBV2|NA|many
TGTGCCAGCAGTGAACCACTGGGAGATACGCAGTATTTT
CASSEPLGDTQYF
>TRBJ2-7|TRBV12-5|NA|few
TGTGCTAGTGGTTCGGACAGCTCCTACGAGCAGTACTTC
CASGSDSSYEQYF
>TRBJ2-4|TRBV7-2|NA|many
TGTGCCAGCAGCTTAAGTTTCGGGCAGAGTTACATTCAGTACTTC
CASSLSFGQSYIQYF
>TRBJ1-1|TRBV6-2/TRBV6-3|NA|many
TGTGCCACAAAAAAAAGGGGGACTGAAGCTTTCTTT
CATKKRGTEAFF
>TRBJ2-5|TRBV2|TRBD2|few
TGTGCCAGCAGCCGGACGGGACTAGCGGGGTTGGAGACCCAGTACTTC
CASSRTGLAGLETQYF
>TRBJ1-5|TRBV11-2|NA|many
TGTGCCAGCAGCTTAGACAGGGGTACGCAGCCCCAGCATTTT
CASSLDRGTQPQHF
>TRBJ2-7|TRBV12-3/TRBV12-4|NA|many
TGTGCCAGCAGTTCCTTCACCTACGAGCAGTACTTC
CASSSFTYEQYF
>TRBJ1-4|TRBV12-3/TRBV12-4|NA|many
TGTGCCAGCAGTCCTCAGGCGTCAACTAATGAAAAACTGTTTTTT
CASSPQASTNEKLFF
>TRBJ2-4|TRBV20-1|TRBD2|NA
TGCAGTGCTCAATCAAAGCGGGAGGAAGGCAAAAACATTCAGTACTTC
CSAQSKREEGKNIQYF
>TRBJ2-7|TRBV27|NA|NA
TGTGCCAGCGGTATATACGAGCAGTACTTC
CASGIYEQYF